This T cell receptor beta chain originates from a study of blood T cell repertoires in COVID-19. Study at large: Sources were T cells, B-cell-depleted T cells, or PBMCs; the material itself was cDNA or gDNA.

V dropped 5 bases and J dropped 9; count of bases not matched to a gene: 12. Germline values: CDR1 SQVTM, CDR2 ANQGSEA. The length of the CDR3 is 14 residues. This clone turned up a few times. Libraries were prepared by immunoSEQ multiplex PCR; TCRdb keeps only in-frame clonotypes and omits some of them. Among 210,000 or so clones listed, 80% to 90% were seen once. Sequenced input: PBMCs or T cells enriched from blood (not recorded which). The chain couples TRBV29-1 to TRBJ2-1; 8 nucleotides match TRBD2. This receptor was identified in a woman between 45 and 60 years old who had been exposed to COVID-19. The CDR3 protein is CSVRAGVSLSEQFF. The CDR3 nucleotides read TGCAGCGTTCGAGCGGGGGTCAGTTTAAGTGAGCAGTTCTTC.